This T cell receptor (beta chain) came from a study of radiotherapy plus CTLA-4 blockade in lung cancer (dated 2018 in TCRdb). For the study in its entirety: Objective responses were observed in 18% of enrolled patients, and disease control was achieved in approximately 32%. Results the study describes overall, beyond this receptor: Increased serum interferon-beta after radiation, together with early dynamic changes in blood T cell clones, were reported to be the strongest predictors of response. After treatment with radiotherapy and ipilimumab, TCR clones that came from tumors expanded in the peripheral blood.

Library creation used the immunoSEQ multiplex PCR assay. Here the immuneACCESS table is served through TCRdb, limited to in-frame sequences with V and J called. Missing clones are a known gap in these copies; in checked studies unresolved V genes cover under half, and the rest lacks a known reason. Present in this sample are under 55,000 clones, 82% of which were seen just once. Roughly 3.4% of the sample is held by the ten biggest clonotypes. CDR1 and CDR2 are drawn from the germline V gene (reference sequence): SEHNR, FQNEAQ. From its cysteine to its phenylalanine, the CDR3 spans 15 amino acids. Only the CDR3 DNA is retained, 45 bases long and in frame from the first base. V lost 1 base and J lost 7 bases, and the count of bases not matched to a germline gene is 1. Remarks on this clone: The target of this receptor is not known. Per-nucleotide qualities are absent, and no much larger clonotype sits a single base away.

The study tested focal radiation therapy combined with CTLA-4 blockade (ipilimumab) in patients with chemo-refractory metastatic non-small-cell lung cancer. This sequence originates from a human donor with non-small cell lung cancer who had stable disease on radiotherapy plus ipilimumab. Sample: peripheral blood, taken from a patient treated with radiotherapy plus ipilimumab. The chain is encoded by TRBV7-9 joined to TRBJ1-6; TRBD1 lines up with 10 middle nucleotides. CDR3 region: CASSLVGQGNSPLHF. The DNA reads as follows: TGTGCCAGCAGCTTAGTGGGACAGGGGAATTCACCCCTCCACTTT.